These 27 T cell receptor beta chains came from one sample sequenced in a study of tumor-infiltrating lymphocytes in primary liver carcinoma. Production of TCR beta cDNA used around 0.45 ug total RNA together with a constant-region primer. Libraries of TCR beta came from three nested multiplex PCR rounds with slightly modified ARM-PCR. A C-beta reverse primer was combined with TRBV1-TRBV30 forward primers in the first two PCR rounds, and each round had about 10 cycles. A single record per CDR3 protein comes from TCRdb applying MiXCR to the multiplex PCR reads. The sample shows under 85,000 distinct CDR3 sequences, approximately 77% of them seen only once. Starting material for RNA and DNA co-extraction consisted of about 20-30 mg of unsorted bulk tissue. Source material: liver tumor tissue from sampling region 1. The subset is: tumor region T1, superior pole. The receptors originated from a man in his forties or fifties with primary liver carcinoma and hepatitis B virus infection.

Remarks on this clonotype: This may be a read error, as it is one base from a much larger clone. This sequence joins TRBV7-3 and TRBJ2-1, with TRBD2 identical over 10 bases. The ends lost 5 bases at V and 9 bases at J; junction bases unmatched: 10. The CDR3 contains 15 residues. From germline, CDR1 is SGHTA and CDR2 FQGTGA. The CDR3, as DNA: TGTGCCAGCAGCACCCTAGCGGGAGTAGGCAGTGAGCAGTTCTTC. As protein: CASSTLAGVGSEQFF.

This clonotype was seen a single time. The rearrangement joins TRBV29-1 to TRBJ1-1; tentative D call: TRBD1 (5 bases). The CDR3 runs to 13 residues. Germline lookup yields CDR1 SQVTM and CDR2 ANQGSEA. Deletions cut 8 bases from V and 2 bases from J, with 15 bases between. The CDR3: CSLTQQVNTEAFF. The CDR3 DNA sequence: TGCAGCCTTACCCAACAGGTTAACACTGAAGCTTTCTTT. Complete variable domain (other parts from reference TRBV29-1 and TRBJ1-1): SAVISQKPSRDICQRGTSLTIQCQVDSQVTMMFWYRQQPGQSLTLIATANQGSEATYESGFVIDKFPISRPNLTFSTLTVSNMSPEDSSIYLCSLTQQVNTEAFFGQGTRLTVV.

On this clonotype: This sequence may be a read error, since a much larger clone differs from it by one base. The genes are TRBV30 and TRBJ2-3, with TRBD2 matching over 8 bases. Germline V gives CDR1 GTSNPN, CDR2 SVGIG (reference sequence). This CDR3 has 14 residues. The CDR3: CAWSGGVAADMQYF. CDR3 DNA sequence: TGTGCCTGGAGCGGGGGGGTGGCGGCAGATATGCAGTATTTT. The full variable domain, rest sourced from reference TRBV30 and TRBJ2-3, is SQTIHQWPATLVQPVGSPLSLECTVEGTSNPNLYWYRQAAGRGLQLLFYSVGIGQISSEVPQNLSASRPQDRQFILSSKKLLLSDSGFYLCAWSGGVAADMQYFGPGTRLTVL.

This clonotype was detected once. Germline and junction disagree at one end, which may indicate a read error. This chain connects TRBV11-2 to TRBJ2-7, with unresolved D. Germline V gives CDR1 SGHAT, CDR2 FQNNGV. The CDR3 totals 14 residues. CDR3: CARSLTYGAYGQYF. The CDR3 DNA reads TGCGCCAGGAGCTTAACCTACGGAGCCTACGGGCAGTACTTC.

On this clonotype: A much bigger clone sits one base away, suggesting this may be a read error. CDR3 nucleotide sequence: TGTGCCGGCCGCCAAGGCGCTAACTATGGCTACACCTTC. Translating it yields CAGRQGANYGYTF. The chain couples TRBV28 to TRBJ1-2; D remains unclear. The ends were cut back, 11 bases at V and 0 bases at J, with 13 bases in the middle. This CDR3 is built from 13 residues. Germline V gene lookup returns CDR1 MDHEN and CDR2 SYDVKM.

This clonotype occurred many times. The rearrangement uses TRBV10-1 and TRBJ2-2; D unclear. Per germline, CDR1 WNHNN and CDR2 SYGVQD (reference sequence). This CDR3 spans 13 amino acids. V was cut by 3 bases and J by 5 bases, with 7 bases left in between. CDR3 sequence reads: CASSEIETGELFF. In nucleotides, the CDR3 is TGCGCCAGCAGTGAAATCGAAACCGGGGAGCTGTTTTTT.

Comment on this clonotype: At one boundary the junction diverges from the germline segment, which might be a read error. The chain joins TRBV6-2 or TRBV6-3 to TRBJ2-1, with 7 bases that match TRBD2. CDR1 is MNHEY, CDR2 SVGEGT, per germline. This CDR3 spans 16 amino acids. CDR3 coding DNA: TGTGCGGGCAGTTACTGGGGGAGGGGCTCCTACAATGAACAGTTCTTC. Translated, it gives CAGSYWGRGSYNEQFF.

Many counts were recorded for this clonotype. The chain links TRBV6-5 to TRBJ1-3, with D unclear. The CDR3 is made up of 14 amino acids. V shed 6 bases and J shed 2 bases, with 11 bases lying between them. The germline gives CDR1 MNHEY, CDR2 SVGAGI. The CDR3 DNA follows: TGTGCCAGCAGAACCAAGGTGACTGGAAACACCATATATTTT. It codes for CASRTKVTGNTIYF.

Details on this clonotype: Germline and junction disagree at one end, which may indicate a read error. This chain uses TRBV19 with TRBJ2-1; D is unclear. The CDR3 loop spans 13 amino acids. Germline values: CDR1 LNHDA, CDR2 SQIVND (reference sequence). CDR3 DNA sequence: TGTCCCAGTAGTATCTCCAAGGCAAATGAGCAGTTCTTC. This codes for CPSSISKANEQFF.

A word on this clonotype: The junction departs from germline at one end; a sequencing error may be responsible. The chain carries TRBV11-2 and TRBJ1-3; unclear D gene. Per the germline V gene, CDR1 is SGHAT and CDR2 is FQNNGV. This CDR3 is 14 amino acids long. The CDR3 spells CASSPTGSGHTIYF. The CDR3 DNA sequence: TGTGCCAGCAGCCCTACGGGCTCTGGACACACCATATATTTT.

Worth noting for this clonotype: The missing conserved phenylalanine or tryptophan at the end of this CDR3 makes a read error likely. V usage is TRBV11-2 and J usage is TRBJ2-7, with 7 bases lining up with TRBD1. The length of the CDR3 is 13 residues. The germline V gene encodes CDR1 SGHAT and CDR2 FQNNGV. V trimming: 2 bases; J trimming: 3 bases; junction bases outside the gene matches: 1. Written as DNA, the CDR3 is TGTGCCAGCAGCTTACGACAGGGCTACGAGCAGTACATC. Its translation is CASSLRQGYEQYI.

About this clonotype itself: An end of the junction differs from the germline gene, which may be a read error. DNA for the CDR3: TGTGCCACCAGTGACAGACTACCGGGAGACCCGCCCTACAATGAGCAGTTCTTC. Amino acid sequence: CATSDRLPGDPPYNEQFF. The rearrangement joins TRBV10-3 to TRBJ2-1, with D possibly being TRBD2 (6 bases). Per germline, CDR1 ENHRY and CDR2 SYGVKD. The CDR3 has 18 residues.

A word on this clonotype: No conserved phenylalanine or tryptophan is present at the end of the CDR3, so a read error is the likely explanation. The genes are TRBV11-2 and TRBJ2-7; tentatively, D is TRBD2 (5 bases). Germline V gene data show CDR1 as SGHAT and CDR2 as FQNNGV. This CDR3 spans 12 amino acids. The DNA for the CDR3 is TGCGCCAGCGGCCCGGGTGGCTACGAGCAGTACATC. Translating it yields CASGPGGYEQYI.

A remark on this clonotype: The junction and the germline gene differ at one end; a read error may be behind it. For the CDR3, the DNA is TGTACCAGCAGCTTAAATGATGTCTATGAGCGGTTCTTC. Translating gives CTSSLNDVYERFF. The chain joins TRBV11-2 to TRBJ2-1; D remains unclear. The germline CDR1 and CDR2 sequences are SGHAT and FQNNGV. The CDR3 totals 13 residues.

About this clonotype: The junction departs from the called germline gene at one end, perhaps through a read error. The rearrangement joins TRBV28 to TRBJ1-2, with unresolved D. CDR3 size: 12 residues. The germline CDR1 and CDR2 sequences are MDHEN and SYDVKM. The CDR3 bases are TGTGCCAGCAGTAACCTAAACTATGGCTGCACCTTC. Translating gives CASSNLNYGCTF.

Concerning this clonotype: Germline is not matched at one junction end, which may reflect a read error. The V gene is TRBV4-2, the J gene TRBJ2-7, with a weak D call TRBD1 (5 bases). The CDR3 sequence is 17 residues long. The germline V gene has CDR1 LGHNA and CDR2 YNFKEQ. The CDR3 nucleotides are TGTGCCGGCAGCCAAGCAGGGTCCCCCCGGTGCTCTGGCGAGCAGTACTTC. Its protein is CAGSQAGSPRCSGEQYF.

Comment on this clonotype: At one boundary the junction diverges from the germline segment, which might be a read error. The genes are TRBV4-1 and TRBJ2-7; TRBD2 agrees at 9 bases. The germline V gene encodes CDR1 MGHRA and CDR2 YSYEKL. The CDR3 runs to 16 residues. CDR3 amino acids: CACSQDQGLAAYEHYF. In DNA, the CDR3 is TGCGCCTGCAGCCAAGATCAGGGACTAGCAGCTTACGAGCATTACTTC.

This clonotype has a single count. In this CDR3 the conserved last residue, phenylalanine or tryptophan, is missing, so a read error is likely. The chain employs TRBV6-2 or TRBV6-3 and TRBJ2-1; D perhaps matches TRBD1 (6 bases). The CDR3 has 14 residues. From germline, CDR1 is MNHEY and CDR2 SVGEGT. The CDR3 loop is CASTRGPLYSEQFL. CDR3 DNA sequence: TGTGCCAGTACCAGGGGCCCTCTTTACAGTGAGCAGTTCTTG.

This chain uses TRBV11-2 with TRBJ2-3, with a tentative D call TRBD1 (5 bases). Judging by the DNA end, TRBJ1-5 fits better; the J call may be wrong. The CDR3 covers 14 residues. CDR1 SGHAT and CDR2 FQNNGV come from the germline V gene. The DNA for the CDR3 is TGTGCCGGAGGGGCACAGGAGCCCGCATATATGCAGCATTTT. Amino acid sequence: CAGGAQEPAYMQHF.

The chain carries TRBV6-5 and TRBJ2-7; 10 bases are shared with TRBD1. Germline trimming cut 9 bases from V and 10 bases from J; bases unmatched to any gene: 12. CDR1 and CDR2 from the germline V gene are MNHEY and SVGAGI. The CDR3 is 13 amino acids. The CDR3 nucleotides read TGTGCCAGGAGCCGGGACAGGGGCTACAATCAGTACTTC. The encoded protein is CARSRDRGYNQYF.

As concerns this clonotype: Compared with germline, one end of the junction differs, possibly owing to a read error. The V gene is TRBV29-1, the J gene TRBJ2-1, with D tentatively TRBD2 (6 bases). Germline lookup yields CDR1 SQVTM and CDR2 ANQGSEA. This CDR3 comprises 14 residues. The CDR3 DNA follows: TGCAGCGTTCGACCAGCGGGCTCCTATAATGAGCAGTTCTTC. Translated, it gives CSVRPAGSYNEQFF.

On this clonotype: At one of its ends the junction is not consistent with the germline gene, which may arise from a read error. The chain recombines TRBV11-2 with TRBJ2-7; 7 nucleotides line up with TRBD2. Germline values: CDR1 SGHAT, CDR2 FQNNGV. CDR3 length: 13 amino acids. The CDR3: CTSSLEVGGREHF. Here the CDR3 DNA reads TGTACCAGCAGCTTAGAAGTAGGCGGGAGAGAGCACTTC.

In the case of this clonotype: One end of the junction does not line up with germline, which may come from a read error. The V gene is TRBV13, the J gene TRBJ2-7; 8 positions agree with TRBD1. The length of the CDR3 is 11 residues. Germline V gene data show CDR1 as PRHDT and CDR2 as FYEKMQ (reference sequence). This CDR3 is CAGSLGQGQYF. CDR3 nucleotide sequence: TGTGCCGGCAGCTTAGGACAGGGTCAGTATTTC.

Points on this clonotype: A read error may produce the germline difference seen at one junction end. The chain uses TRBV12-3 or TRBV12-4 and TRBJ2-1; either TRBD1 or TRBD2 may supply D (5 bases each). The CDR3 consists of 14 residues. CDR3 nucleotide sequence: TGTGTCAGTGCTACAGGTCAGAGGGGCAATGAGCAATTCTTC. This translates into CVSATGQRGNEQFF.

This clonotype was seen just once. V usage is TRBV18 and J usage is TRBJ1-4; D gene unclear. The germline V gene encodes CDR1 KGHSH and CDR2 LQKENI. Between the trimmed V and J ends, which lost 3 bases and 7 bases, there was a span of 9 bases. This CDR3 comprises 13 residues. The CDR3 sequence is CASSPGLGEKLFF. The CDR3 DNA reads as TGTGCCAGCTCACCCGGACTGGGTGAAAAACTGTTTTTT. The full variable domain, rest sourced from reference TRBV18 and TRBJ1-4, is NAGVMQNPRHLVRRRGQEARLRCSPMKGHSHVYWYRQLPEEGLKFMVYLQKENIIDESGMPKERFSAEFPKEGPSILRIQQVVRGDSAAYFCASSPGLGEKLFFGSGTQLSVL.

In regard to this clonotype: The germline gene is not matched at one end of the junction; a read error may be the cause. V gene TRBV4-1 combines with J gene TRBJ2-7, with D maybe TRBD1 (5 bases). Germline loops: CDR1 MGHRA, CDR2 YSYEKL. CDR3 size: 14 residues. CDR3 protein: CASSQGMGPYEQCF. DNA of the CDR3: TGCGCCAGCAGCCAAGGAATGGGGCCCTACGAGCAGTGTTTC.

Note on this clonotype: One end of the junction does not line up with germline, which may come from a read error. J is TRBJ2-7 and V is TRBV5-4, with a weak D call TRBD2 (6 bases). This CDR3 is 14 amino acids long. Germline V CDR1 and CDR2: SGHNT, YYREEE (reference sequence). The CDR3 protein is CASRPGLHLHEEYF. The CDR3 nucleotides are TGTGCCAGCAGGCCGGGACTCCATCTCCACGAGGAGTATTTC.